This is a list of T cell receptor beta chains from one sample in a study of T-cell reconstitution after alpha-beta-depleted transplantation in children. Each CDR3 protein gets one entry after TCRdb re-called the PCR reads with MiXCR. The sample yields some 350,000 distinct CDR3 sequences, about a tenth seen once. The sample was PBMCs from the stem cell graft donor, taken from the stem cell graft. These receptors all stem from a human donor who donated a stem cell graft to a child with acute lymphoblastic leukemia. CDR3s include the opening cysteine and the closing phenylalanine or tryptophan. A D gene is named only where the DNA matches it firmly. Part of the rows lack a size; the others show once, few, many or a class for expanded clones.

d_call,j_call,v_call,clone_size,cdr3_aa,cdr3_nt
TRBD2,TRBJ2-5,TRBV20-1,many,CSASSSGRRETQYF,TGCAGTGCTAGTAGCAGCGGGAGAAGGGAGACCCAGTACTTC
NA,TRBJ1-5,TRBV7-9,many,CASSPGESSNQPQHF,TGTGCCAGCAGCCCGGGGGAAAGTAGCAATCAGCCCCAGCATTTT
NA,TRBJ2-3,TRBV5-1,few,CASSPALTDTQYF,TGCGCCAGCAGCCCTGCCTTAACCGATACGCAGTATTTT
NA,TRBJ2-5,TRBV20-1,few,CSARGAGQRRETQYF,TGCAGTGCTAGAGGGGCAGGCCAACGACGAGAGACCCAGTACTTC
TRBD2,TRBJ2-7,TRBV6-6,NA,CAGGRTSYEQYF,TGTGCCGGGGGACGGACTAGCTACGAGCAGTACTTC
TRBD2,TRBJ2-5,TRBV7-9,few,CASSYLLTSAQETQYF,TGTGCCAGCAGCTATCTCTTAACTAGCGCGCAAGAGACCCAGTACTTC
NA,TRBJ2-5,TRBV12-3/TRBV12-4,NA,CASTSRGRETQYF,TGTGCCAGCACCTCTCGAGGCCGCGAGACCCAGTACTTC
TRBD2,TRBJ2-3,TRBV7-2,NA,CASSLVSGRSTDTQYF,TGTGCCAGCAGCTTAGTTTCCGGGAGGTCTACAGATACGCAGTATTTT
TRBD1,TRBJ2-5,TRBV15,few,CATSRGDRALQETQYF,TGTGCCACCAGCAGAGGGGACAGAGCACTCCAAGAGACCCAGTACTTC
NA,TRBJ1-5,TRBV20-1,few,CSAGGTAYSNQPQHF,TGCAGTGCCGGGGGGACGGCCTATAGCAATCAGCCCCAGCATTTT
NA,TRBJ1-5,TRBV5-5,few,CASSLGWPGDHYQPQHF,TGTGCCAGCAGCTTGGGCTGGCCAGGGGACCACTATCAGCCCCAGCATTTT
TRBD1,TRBJ2-7,TRBV12-3/TRBV12-4,few,CASSYHRGYEQYF,TGTGCCAGCAGTTACCACAGGGGGTACGAGCAGTACTTC
NA,TRBJ2-1,TRBV5-1,NA,CASSLDSANDEQFF,TGCGCCAGCAGCTTGGATTCAGCGAACGATGAGCAGTTCTTC
NA,TRBJ1-5,TRBV20-1,NA,CSARGQGTQPQHF,TGCAGTGCTAGGGGGCAGGGAACCCAGCCCCAGCATTTT
TRBD1,TRBJ2-2,TRBV28,few,CASSGGQGVRELFF,TGTGCCAGCAGCGGTGGACAGGGGGTTCGGGAGCTGTTTTTT
NA,TRBJ2-7,TRBV11-1,NA,CASSAWTGGEQYF,TGTGCCAGCAGCGCGTGGACTGGCGGCGAGCAGTACTTC
NA,TRBJ2-7,TRBV20-1,many,CSASPWDGPYEQYF,TGCAGTGCTAGCCCTTGGGACGGACCCTACGAGCAGTACTTC
NA,TRBJ1-2,TRBV29-1,few,CSVVTGSQGYGYTF,TGCAGCGTTGTTACCGGGAGTCAAGGGTATGGCTACACCTTC
TRBD2,TRBJ2-1,TRBV20-1,NA,CSARILGLVDNEQFF,TGCAGTGCTAGAATTCTCGGACTAGTAGACAATGAGCAGTTCTTC
NA,TRBJ2-7,TRBV5-1,NA,CASSQEAYYEQYF,TGCGCCAGCAGCCAGGAGGCCTACTACGAGCAGTACTTC
NA,TRBJ2-1,TRBV5-1,NA,CASSHINEQFF,TGCGCCAGCAGCCACATCAATGAGCAGTTCTTC
TRBD1,TRBJ2-7,TRBV18,few,CASSPEEPTGGHEQYF,TGTGCCAGCTCCCCCGAGGAACCGACAGGGGGACACGAGCAGTACTTC
TRBD1,TRBJ2-7,TRBV5-1,few,CASSVAGTGEYEQYF,TGCGCCAGCAGCGTGGCCGGGACAGGGGAATACGAGCAGTACTTC
TRBD2,TRBJ2-3,TRBV11-2,NA,CASSLDPLAGVNTQYF,TGTGCCAGCAGCTTAGATCCTCTAGCGGGAGTGAATACGCAGTATTTT
NA,TRBJ2-3,TRBV20-1,once,CSATEQEGAEDTQYF,TGCAGTGCTACGGAGCAGGAGGGAGCTGAAGATACGCAGTATTTT
NA,TRBJ2-1,TRBV19,few,CASSIWGNNEQFF,TGTGCCAGTAGTATTTGGGGAAACAATGAGCAGTTCTTC
TRBD1,TRBJ2-1,TRBV9,NA,CASSARTGGESYNEQFF,TGTGCCAGCAGCGCTCGGACAGGGGGCGAGTCCTACAATGAGCAGTTCTTC
NA,TRBJ2-3,TRBV5-1,many,CASSFRSRGIDTQYF,TGCGCCAGCAGCTTTCGGAGCAGGGGAATAGATACGCAGTATTTT
NA,TRBJ1-6,TRBV6-5,few,CASSYSPRQTNSPLHF,TGTGCCAGCAGTTACTCGCCTCGACAGACAAATTCACCCCTCCACTTT
NA,TRBJ2-5,TRBV7-9,NA,CASSPMEGQETQYF,TGTGCCAGCAGCCCCATGGAAGGGCAAGAGACCCAGTACTTC
TRBD2,TRBJ2-5,TRBV10-3,many,CAISPGLAGGKGPQETQYF,TGTGCCATCAGTCCAGGACTAGCGGGAGGTAAAGGACCACAAGAGACCCAGTACTTC
TRBD1,TRBJ1-1,TRBV15,few,CATSRGVDRGLTEAFF,TGTGCCACCAGCCGGGGCGTTGACAGGGGGCTCACTGAAGCTTTCTTT
NA,TRBJ1-5,TRBV20-1,few,CSASLDPNQPQHF,TGCAGTGCTAGTCTGGACCCCAATCAGCCCCAGCATTTT
NA,TRBJ2-7,TRBV4-3,many,CASSQGRGRYEQYF,TGCGCCAGCAGCCAAGGCCGGGGGCGATACGAGCAGTACTTC
NA,TRBJ2-7,TRBV20-1,NA,CSARGGGDYYEQYF,TGCAGTGCTAGAGGAGGGGGGGACTACTACGAGCAGTACTTC
NA,TRBJ2-1,TRBV6-5,NA,CASSYSSQGGWNEQFF,TGTGCCAGCAGTTACTCCAGCCAGGGAGGTTGGAATGAGCAGTTCTTC